This T cell receptor beta chain was identified in a study of patients and donors after allogeneic stem cell transplantation. This clonotype was observed at least ten times. This CDR3 has 14 amino acids. V was cut by 5 bases and J by 12 bases, with 20 bases left in between. Germline V gives CDR1 SGHTA, CDR2 FQGNSA. TCRdb reprocessed the RT-PCR reads with MiXCR, giving one entry per CDR3 protein. Of about 230,000 distinct CDR3 sequences in the sample, around an eighth were seen once. Sequencing used blood, either unsorted or a sorted T cell fraction (not recorded which). The chain is built from TRBV7-2 and TRBJ2-1; D is uncertain. This TCR came from a human donor who was either an allogeneic HSCT recipient or a stem cell or donor lymphocyte infusion donor (not recorded which). It is not recorded whose cells these are; they may come from a transplant donor. The CDR3 DNA sequence: TGTGCCAGCAGCCCCCAGTCCCCGCGACTGGGGCAGTTCTTC. Protein: CASSPQSPRLGQFF.